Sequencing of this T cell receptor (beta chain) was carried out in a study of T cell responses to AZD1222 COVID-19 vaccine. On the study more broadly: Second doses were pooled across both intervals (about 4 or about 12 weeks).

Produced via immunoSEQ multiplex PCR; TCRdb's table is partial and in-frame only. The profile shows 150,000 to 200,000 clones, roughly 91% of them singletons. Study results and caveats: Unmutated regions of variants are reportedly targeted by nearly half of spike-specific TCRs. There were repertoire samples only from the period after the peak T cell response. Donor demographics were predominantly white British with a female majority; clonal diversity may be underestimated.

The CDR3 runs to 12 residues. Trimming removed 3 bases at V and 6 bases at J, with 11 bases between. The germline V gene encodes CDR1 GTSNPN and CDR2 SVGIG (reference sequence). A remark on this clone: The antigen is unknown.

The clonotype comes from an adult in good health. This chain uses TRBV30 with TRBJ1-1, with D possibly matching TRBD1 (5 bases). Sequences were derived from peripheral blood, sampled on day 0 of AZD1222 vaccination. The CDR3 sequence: CAWSPGFAEAFF. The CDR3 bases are TGTGCCTGGAGCCCAGGGTTTGCTGAAGCTTTCTTT.